This T cell receptor (beta chain) was recorded in a study of cytomegalovirus exposure and HLA in healthy donors. Study-wide background: Earlier work reported 100 million or so unique TCR beta sequences from 170 million or so T cells. Whole-study results and caveats: TCR beta V- and J-gene trimming, according to a later analysis, was linked to a missense DCLRE1C variant. CMV serostatus was the sole immune exposure information available.

There are a few counts of this clone. The antigen remains unidentified. The V end was cut by 3 bases, the J end by 5 bases, with 7 bases between. The CDR3 extends over 11 amino acids. Germline-derived CDR1 and CDR2 are DFQATT and SNEGSKA (reference sequence). The PCR used 60 Vbeta and 13 Jbeta primers. In the original processing: As a later analysis found, there were tens of millions of unique TCR beta chains, of which around 9.9 million were shared. Data came from immunoSEQ multiplex PCR; TCRdb stores just in-frame clones and leaves some out. V and J calls plus clone size are reproduced from that table; the DNA served to infer D and trimming. The sample contains under 200,000 clones, more than 65% of which appear only once.

The TCR was taken from a woman under 40 in good health and CMV-seronegative. This chain links TRBV20-1 with TRBJ1-2; no firm D call. Sequenced sample: PBMCs. CDR3 bases: TGCAGTGCTAGTTTGGCTTATGGCTACACCTTC. Its translation is CSASLAYGYTF.